This TCR beta chain was recorded in a study of identical twins. This clonotype was found a few times. The germline V gene has CDR1 DFQATT and CDR2 SNEGSKA (reference sequence). The CDR3 is 16 amino acids. Trimming took off 6 bases at V and 2 bases at J, with 23 bases between the two ends. TCRdb reprocessed the 5' RACE reads via MiXCR and lists one record per CDR3 protein. The sample contains around 1.7 million distinct CDR3 sequences, roughly 35% of which appear only once. The sequence was obtained from a newborn girl in good health. This rearrangement joins TRBV20-1 to TRBJ2-7; a possible D gene is TRBD1 (6 bases). Sequencing was performed on cord blood. In DNA form, the CDR3 reads TGCAGTGCCCTATTCGCAAAGGCAGGGGTAACCTACGAGCAGTACTTC. This gives the protein CSALFAKAGVTYEQYF.